This is a list of T cell receptor beta chains from one sample in a study of T cell responses to AZD1222 COVID-19 vaccine. The data were produced by immunoSEQ multiplex PCR, yet TCRdb's version contains in-frame clones alone and is incomplete. The sample holds 150,000 to 200,000 clones, 92% seen once. The specimen was peripheral blood, collected 28 days after the second AZD1222 dose. These receptors were collected from an adult who received the AZD1222 COVID-19 vaccine. CDR3s include the opening cysteine and the closing phenylalanine or tryptophan.

len: 13; v_gene: TRBV25-1; j_gene: TRBJ2-7; CDR3aa: CASSVQGTGEQYF
len: 14; v_gene: TRBV30; j_gene: TRBJ1-6; CDR3aa: CAPYRDRDNSPLHF
len: 12; v_gene: TRBV12-3/TRBV12-4; j_gene: TRBJ1-1; CDR3aa: CASSLTSIEAFF
len: 15; v_gene: TRBV6-4; j_gene: TRBJ2-5; CDR3aa: CASSGSGTGAETQYF
len: 14; v_gene: TRBV6-6; j_gene: TRBJ1-5; CDR3aa: CASSYLEGDQPQHF
len: 14; v_gene: TRBV6-2/TRBV6-3; j_gene: TRBJ1-4; CDR3aa: CASSRGTGSEKLFF
len: 14; v_gene: TRBV7-2; j_gene: TRBJ2-7; CDR3aa: CASSLELESLQQYF
len: 14; v_gene: TRBV19; j_gene: TRBJ1-5; CDR3aa: CASRQGRRDQPQHF
len: 14; v_gene: TRBV10-1; j_gene: TRBJ1-1; CDR3aa: CASSLAGRNTEAFF
len: 16; v_gene: TRBV19; j_gene: TRBJ1-5; CDR3aa: CASSITGKGANQPQHF
len: 17; v_gene: TRBV5-1; j_gene: TRBJ1-1; CDR3aa: CASSLGLDRGRLSEAFF
len: 16; v_gene: TRBV3-1/TRBV3-2; j_gene: TRBJ2-5; CDR3aa: CASSLASGGGQETQYF
len: 14; v_gene: TRBV27; j_gene: TRBJ2-2; CDR3aa: CASSLWGNTGELFF
len: 13; v_gene: TRBV9; j_gene: TRBJ1-1; CDR3aa: CASSTQGGLEAFF
len: 15; v_gene: TRBV18; j_gene: TRBJ1-1; CDR3aa: CASSPTSRVNTEAFF
len: 18; v_gene: TRBV3-1/TRBV3-2; j_gene: TRBJ1-2; CDR3aa: CASSQENFLSPGGYGYTF
len: 9; v_gene: TRBV20-1; j_gene: TRBJ1-2; CDR3aa: CSVNYGYTF
len: 23; v_gene: TRBV5-1; j_gene: TRBJ2-1; CDR3aa: CASSRDREDQGFVSGFAYNEQFF
len: 16; v_gene: TRBV2; j_gene: TRBJ2-7; CDR3aa: CASIFERGTGGHEQYF
len: 13; v_gene: TRBV12-3/TRBV12-4; j_gene: TRBJ1-1; CDR3aa: CASSSGPVGEAFF
len: 14; v_gene: TRBV3-1/TRBV3-2; j_gene: TRBJ2-5; CDR3aa: CASQLAGNQETQYF
len: 13; v_gene: TRBV3-1/TRBV3-2; j_gene: TRBJ1-2; CDR3aa: CASSQGLSYGYTF
len: 16; v_gene: TRBV15; j_gene: TRBJ1-6; CDR3aa: CATSRDKGTKDSPLHF